This T cell receptor beta chain emerged from a study of cytomegalovirus exposure and HLA in healthy donors. Study-wide points: Cytomegalovirus-associated status was assigned to about 150 TCR beta chains. It was reported that the classifier diagnosed cytomegalovirus status with high specificity and sensitivity in both the original and validation cohorts. The tendency of first-cohort TCR clusters to co-occur in the 110 or so validation repertoires emerged from a later analysis.

Separation from the 666-subject first cohort characterized the approximately 120-subject validation cohort, to which the donors belonged. Remarks on this clone: Its target is not known.

Germline V gene lookup returns CDR1 LNHDA and CDR2 SQIVND (reference sequence). Germline trimming cut 8 bases from V and 5 bases from J; bases unmatched to any gene: 6. The CDR3 is made up of 13 amino acids. Method: immunoSEQ multiplex PCR; TCRdb's copy keeps in-frame clones and lacks some. The data show 70,000 to 75,000 clones, with 85% to 95% seen just once and 1.5% to 2% held by the top ten. The receptor was isolated from a woman younger than 30 in good health and CMV-seropositive. The chain recombines TRBV19 with TRBJ1-5; 7 positions agree with TRBD1. Source material: PBMCs. In DNA, the CDR3 is TGTGCCAGTGGGACAGAGCCTTATCAGCCCCAGCATTTT. The encoded protein is CASGTEPYQPQHF.